The clone carrying this TCR beta chain was found a few times. This sample was included in a study of blood T cells in healthy people across ages. This CDR3 region has 15 residues. Deletions cut 6 bases from V and 7 bases from J, with 18 bases between. Primed by a sample-barcoded 5' primer and a J-beta primer mix, a second PCR proceeded for 7 to 11 cycles. TCRdb recomputed calls from the 5' RACE reads with MiXCR, one row per CDR3 protein. This table holds approximately 780,000 distinct CDR3 sequences, roughly 24% found once. Another study also made use of these data, one on T cells of mothers and their children.

The chain joins TRBV12-3 or TRBV12-4 to TRBJ2-2; D gene uncertain. Sequenced input: blood. The origin of this receptor is a boy younger than 18 in good health. The CDR3 sequence is CASRIGRPRVGELFF. CDR3 bases: TGTGCCAGCAGAATTGGGCGCCCAAGAGTCGGGGAGCTGTTTTTT.